The 7 T cell receptor beta chains listed next were all sequenced from one sample in a study of T cell changes during pregnancy in multiple sclerosis. The data were produced by immunoSEQ multiplex PCR, yet TCRdb's version contains in-frame clones alone and is incomplete. The table lists some 79,000 clones, 90% to 95% of them singletons, with roughly 0.44% in the top ten. This specimen was CD4+ T cells from peripheral blood mononuclear cells, taken in the second trimester of pregnancy. The receptors shown here come from a female donor with multiple sclerosis, enrolled in a pregnancy study.

The genes are TRBV7-2 and TRBJ1-5; TRBD1 agrees at 7 bases. Germline-derived CDR1 and CDR2 are SGHTA and FQGNSA. The CDR3 runs 15 residues. J gave up 1 base and V 2 bases, and 2 bases lay outside the gene matches. The CDR3 region is CASSLQGGSNQPQHF. The CDR3 DNA follows: TGTGCCAGCAGCTTACAGGGGGGAAGCAATCAGCCCCAGCATTTT. Drawing the rest from reference TRBV7-2 and TRBJ1-5, the complete variable domain is GAGVSQSPSNKVTEKGKDVELRCDPISGHTALYWYRQSLGQGLEFLIYFQGNSAPDKSGLPSDRFSAERTGGSVSTLTIQRTQQEDSAVYLCASSLQGGSNQPQHFGDGTRLSIL.

This clone was counted a few times. The J gene is TRBJ1-5, the V gene TRBV5-3, with TRBD1 matching over 7 bases. TRBV5-3 is labeled an ORF, and its function is uncertain. The CDR3 covers 16 residues. The trim removed 0 bases at V and 5 bases at J, leaving 8 bases unmatched. CDR3 residues: CARSLASQGVYQPQHF. The CDR3 DNA is TGTGCCAGAAGCTTGGCCTCGCAGGGGGTATATCAGCCCCAGCATTTT.

V usage is TRBV7-3 and J usage is TRBJ1-6; D gene unclear. The CDR3 is made up of 14 amino acids. The germline V gene encodes CDR1 SGHTA and CDR2 FQGTGA. V was shortened by 2 bases and J by 9 bases, with 11 bases between the two germline ends. The CDR3 sequence: CASSLGRFGSPLHF. CDR3 coding DNA: TGTGCCAGCAGCTTAGGCCGCTTTGGTTCACCCCTCCACTTT.

This clone came up once. The rearrangement joins TRBV30 to TRBJ1-1, with D unresolved. This CDR3 has 12 residues. V lost 0 bases, J lost 7 bases, and 9 bases lay in between. Looked up from germline, CDR1 is GTSNPN and CDR2 is SVGIG (reference sequence). The CDR3 nucleotides are TGTGCCTGGAGTGTAGGAGGATTTGAAGCTTTCTTT. Amino acids: CAWSVGGFEAFF.

Here the CDR3 reads CASSVDLGQTYGYTF. CDR3 sequence (DNA): TGTGCCAGCAGCGTAGATCTGGGACAGACGTATGGCTACACCTTC. The chain employs TRBV9 and TRBJ1-2; TRBD1 matches at 7 bases. CDR1 is SGDLS, CDR2 YYNGEE, per germline. V trimming: 0 bases; J trimming: 5 bases; junction bases outside the gene matches: 7. CDR3 size: 15 residues. Variable domain in full (rest from reference TRBV9 and TRBJ1-2): DSGVTQTPKHLITATGQRVTLRCSPRSGDLSVYWYQQSLDQGLQFLIQYYNGEERAKGNILERFSAQQFPDLHSELNLSSLELGDSALYFCASSVDLGQTYGYTFGSGTRLTVV.

In this sample, this clone turned up once. The rearrangement uses TRBV7-2 and TRBJ2-3; 9 positions agree with TRBD2. This CDR3 contains 17 residues. Germline loops: CDR1 SGHTA, CDR2 FQGNSA. V shed 7 bases, J shed 0 bases, and the junction held 11 bases outside the gene matches. CDR3 region: CASTFKASGTSTDTQYF. In nucleotides, the CDR3 is TGTGCCAGCACTTTCAAGGCTAGCGGGACTAGCACAGATACGCAGTATTTT.

The chain joins TRBV6-1 to TRBJ2-1, with D perhaps matching TRBD1 (6 bases). The germline V gene has CDR1 MNHNS and CDR2 SASEGT. Trimming left V 10 bases short and J 2 bases short, with 12 bases between. The CDR3 covers 13 residues. The CDR3 DNA reads as TGTGCCACACAGGGCGGCGCCTACAATGAGCAGTTCTTC. Translating it yields CATQGGAYNEQFF.